This T cell receptor beta chain was sequenced during a study of PD-1 blockade in classical Hodgkin lymphoma. Overall study results and limits: Later analyses included only patients treated at least 1 year post-ASCT.

Repertoires were generated with immunoSEQ multiplex PCR, while TCRdb's copy carries only in-frame clones and drops some. The data hold roughly 41,000 clones, with 85% to 90% observed a single time. As regards this clone: Its antigen is not identified. Relative to the germline gene, one junction end is altered; a read error may explain this.

All patients relapsed after autologous stem cell transplantation, and brentuximab vedotin exposure varied. This CDR3 comprises 20 residues. CDR1 SSHAT and CDR2 FNYEAQ come from the germline V gene (reference sequence). Sequencing used peripheral blood mononuclear cells (PBMCs), obtained before the second cycle of nivolumab. The clonotype comes from a human donor with classical Hodgkin lymphoma. The rearrangement links TRBV7-7 to TRBJ2-3, with TRBD2 matching 14 bases. CDR3 sequence reads: CASSSGLAGGFCHDADTQYF. The CDR3 region has the DNA TGTGCTAGCAGCTCTGGACTAGCGGGAGGATTTTGCCATGACGCAGATACGCAGTATTTT.